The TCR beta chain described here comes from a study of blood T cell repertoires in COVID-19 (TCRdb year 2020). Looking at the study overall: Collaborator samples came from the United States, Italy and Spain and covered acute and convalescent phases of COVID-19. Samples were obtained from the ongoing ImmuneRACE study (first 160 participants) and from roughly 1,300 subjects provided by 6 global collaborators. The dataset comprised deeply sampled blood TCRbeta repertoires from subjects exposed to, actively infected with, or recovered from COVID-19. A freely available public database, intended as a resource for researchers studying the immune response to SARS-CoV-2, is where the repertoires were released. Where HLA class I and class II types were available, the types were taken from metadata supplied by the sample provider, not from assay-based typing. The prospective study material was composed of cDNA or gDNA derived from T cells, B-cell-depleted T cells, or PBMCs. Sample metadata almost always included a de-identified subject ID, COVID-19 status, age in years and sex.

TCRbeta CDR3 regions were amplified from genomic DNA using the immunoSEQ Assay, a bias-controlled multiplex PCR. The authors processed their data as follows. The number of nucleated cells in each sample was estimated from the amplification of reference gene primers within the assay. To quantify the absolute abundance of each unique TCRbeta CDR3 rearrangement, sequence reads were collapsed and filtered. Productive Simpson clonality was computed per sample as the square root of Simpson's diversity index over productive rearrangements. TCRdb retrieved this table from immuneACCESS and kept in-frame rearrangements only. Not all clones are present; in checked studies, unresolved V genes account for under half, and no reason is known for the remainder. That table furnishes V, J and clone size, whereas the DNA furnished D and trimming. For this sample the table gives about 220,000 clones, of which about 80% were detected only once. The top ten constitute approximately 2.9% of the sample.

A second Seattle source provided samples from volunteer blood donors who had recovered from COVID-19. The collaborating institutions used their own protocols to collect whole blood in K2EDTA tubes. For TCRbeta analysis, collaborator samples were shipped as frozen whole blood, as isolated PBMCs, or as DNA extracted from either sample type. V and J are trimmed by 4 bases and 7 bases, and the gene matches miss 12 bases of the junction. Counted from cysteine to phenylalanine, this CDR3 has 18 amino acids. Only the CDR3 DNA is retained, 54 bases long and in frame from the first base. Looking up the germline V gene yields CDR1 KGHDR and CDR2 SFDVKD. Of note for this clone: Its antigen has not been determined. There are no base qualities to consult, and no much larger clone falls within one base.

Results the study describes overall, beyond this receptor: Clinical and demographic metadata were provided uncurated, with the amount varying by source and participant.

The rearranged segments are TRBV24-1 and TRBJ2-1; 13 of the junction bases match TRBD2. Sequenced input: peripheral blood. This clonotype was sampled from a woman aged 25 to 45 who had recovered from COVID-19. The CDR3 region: CATSEGTSGTPLRNEQFF. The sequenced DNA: TGTGCCACCAGTGAGGGGACTAGCGGGACCCCTCTTAGAAATGAGCAGTTCTTC.